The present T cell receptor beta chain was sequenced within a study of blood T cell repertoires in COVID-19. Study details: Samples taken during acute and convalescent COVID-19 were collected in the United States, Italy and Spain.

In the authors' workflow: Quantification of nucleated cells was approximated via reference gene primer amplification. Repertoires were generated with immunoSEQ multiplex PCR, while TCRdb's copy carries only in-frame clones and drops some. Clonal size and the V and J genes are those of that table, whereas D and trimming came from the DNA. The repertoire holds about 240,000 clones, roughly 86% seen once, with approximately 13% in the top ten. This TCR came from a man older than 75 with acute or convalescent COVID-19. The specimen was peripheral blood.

The CDR3 bases are TGTGCCAGCAGCTTTGGTCAGGGGTTACCTGAAGCTTTCTTT. Residues: CASSFGQGLPEAFF. V and J are TRBV7-9 and TRBJ1-1; tentative D call: TRBD1 (6 bases). The V end was cut by 3 bases, the J end by 6 bases, with 14 bases between. This CDR3 is 14 amino acids long. Per the germline V gene, CDR1 is SEHNR and CDR2 is FQNEAQ (reference sequence). Filled out from reference TRBV7-9 and TRBJ1-1, the complete variable domain reads DTGVSQNPRHKITKRGQNVTFRCDPISEHNRLYWYRQTLGQGPEFLTYFQNEAQLEKSRLLSDRFSAERPKGSFSTLEIQRTEQGDSAMYLCASSFGQGLPEAFFGQGTRLTVV.